A single sample gave rise to the 22 T cell receptor beta chains below, sequenced in a study of blood T cell repertoires in COVID-19. The data were produced by immunoSEQ multiplex PCR, yet TCRdb's version contains in-frame clones alone and is incomplete. The data contain 350,000 to 450,000 clones, 80% to 90% of them singletons. Sample: peripheral blood. The receptors were sampled from an older woman with COVID-19, enrolled during active disease.

In its sample, this clone was seen once. This chain uses TRBV4-3 with TRBJ2-1, with 10 positions matching TRBD1. CDR1 LGHNA and CDR2 YSLEER come from the germline V gene. CDR3 size: 17 residues. With V trimmed by 0 bases and J by 0 bases, 2 bases remained unmatched. CDR3 residues: CASSQEGTGDSYNEQFF. CDR3 DNA sequence: TGCGCCAGCAGCCAAGAAGGGACAGGGGACTCCTACAATGAGCAGTTCTTC.

The J gene is TRBJ2-1, the V gene TRBV2; 10 bases align to TRBD2. The germline V gene has CDR1 SNHLY and CDR2 FYNNEI. There are 14 residues in the CDR3. J gave up 9 bases and V 7 bases, and 9 bases lay outside the gene matches. This CDR3 reads CASTPGTSVSEQFF. The CDR3 DNA reads as TGTGCCAGCACTCCCGGGACTAGCGTCAGTGAGCAGTTCTTC. Together with reference TRBV2 and TRBJ2-1, the CDR3 gives the full variable domain: EPEVTQTPSHQVTQMGQEVILRCVPISNHLYFYWYRQILGQKVEFLVSFYNNEISEKSEIFDDQFSVERPDGSNFTLKIRSTKLEDSAMYFCASTPGTSVSEQFFGPGTRLTVL.

The chain combines TRBV10-3 with TRBJ2-3; D is uncertain. The CDR3 contains 12 residues. The V end was cut by 1 base, the J end by 6 bases, with 5 bases between. Germline values: CDR1 ENHRY, CDR2 SYGVKD. CDR3 sequence reads: CAISEYEDTQYF. For the CDR3, the DNA is TGTGCCATCAGTGAGTACGAGGATACGCAGTATTTT.

This chain connects TRBV2 to TRBJ2-3; D is possibly TRBD1 (5 bases). Germline V gene lookup returns CDR1 SNHLY and CDR2 FYNNEI. The CDR3 spans 14 residues. V was pared by 6 bases and J by 4 bases, with 14 bases between. The CDR3 loop is CASSLTEGSDTQYF. In DNA, the CDR3 is TGTGCCAGCAGCCTGACAGAAGGGTCAGATACGCAGTATTTT.

The chain is built from TRBV5-4 and TRBJ1-1, with a weak D call TRBD1 (6 bases). V lost 6 bases, J lost 2 bases, and 20 bases lay in between. CDR1 is SGHNT and CDR2 is YYREEE in the germline V gene (reference sequence). The CDR3 length is 16 residues. The CDR3 protein is CASTLGGAFFNTEAFF. The CDR3 coding sequence is TGTGCCAGCACCCTGGGGGGGGCCTTTTTTAACACTGAAGCTTTCTTT.

This chain connects TRBV7-2 to TRBJ1-1; a weak D match, TRBD1 (5 bases). Germline V gene lookup returns CDR1 SGHTA and CDR2 FQGNSA. Trimming took 3 bases from V and 8 from J, leaving 16 bases between them. The CDR3 has 14 amino acids. The CDR3 sequence is CASSFPNQGSEAFF. The CDR3 DNA reads as TGTGCCAGCAGCTTTCCTAACCAGGGATCCGAAGCTTTCTTT.

The V call is TRBV6-2 or TRBV6-3, the J call TRBJ2-3; possible D gene TRBD2, 6 bases. CDR1 MNHEY and CDR2 SVGEGT come from the germline V gene. The CDR3 is made up of 14 amino acids. V lost 7 bases and J lost 3, with 14 bases in between. The CDR3 loop is CASIPRGRTDTQYF. As DNA, the CDR3 is TGTGCCAGCATCCCGCGGGGCAGAACAGATACGCAGTATTTT.

The chain links TRBV6-2 or TRBV6-3 to TRBJ1-3; the match to TRBD1 covers 8 bases. The CDR3 extends over 14 amino acids. CDR1 is MNHEY and CDR2 is SVGEGT in the germline V gene. Germline trimming cut 5 bases from V and 2 bases from J; bases unmatched to any gene: 2. The CDR3: CASSQQGAGNTIYF. In DNA form, the CDR3 reads TGTGCCAGCAGTCAACAGGGGGCTGGAAACACCATATATTTT.

This clone was seen more than once but under ten times. The rearrangement joins TRBV3-1 (or the pseudogene TRBV3-2) to TRBJ1-3, with 8 bases that match TRBD1. The junction had 11 bases not matched to a gene; V was cut back by 4 bases and J by 6 bases. Germline loops: CDR1 LGHDT, CDR2 YNNKEL (reference sequence). The CDR3 contains 16 residues. In DNA, the CDR3 is TGTGCCAGCAGCCCCGGACAGGGTCTAGCCGTAAACACCATATATTTT. Translated: CASSPGQGLAVNTIYF.

A single count supports this clone. This rearrangement joins TRBV28 to TRBJ1-2; 8 bases are a match to TRBD1. In germline, CDR1 is MDHEN, CDR2 SYDVKM. The CDR3 is made up of 14 amino acids. V lost 7 bases, J lost 7 bases, and 11 bases stayed unmatched. The CDR3 loop reads CASTNRGIGGGYTF. The CDR3, as DNA: TGTGCCAGCACCAACAGGGGGATCGGGGGTGGCTACACCTTC.

CDR3 bases: TGCAGCGTTGACGGGGGGGCCGGGGGCTACACCTTC. It is translated as CSVDGGAGGYTF. The V call is TRBV29-1, the J call TRBJ1-2, with TRBD1 as a possible D gene (6 bases). Deletions cut 3 bases from V and 8 bases from J, with 13 bases between. Per the germline V gene, CDR1 is SQVTM and CDR2 is ANQGSEA. The CDR3 spans 12 residues.

The chain employs TRBV7-4 and TRBJ1-5; 7 positions agree with TRBD1. V gave up 3 bases and J gave up 4 bases; unmatched junction bases: 9. This CDR3 has 16 amino acids. From germline, CDR1 is SGHVT and CDR2 SQSDAQ. DNA of the CDR3: TGTGCCAGCAGCTTCTTACAGGGGAGAGGGAATCAGCCCCAGCATTTT. It translates to CASSFLQGRGNQPQHF. Based on the CDR3 plus reference TRBV7-4 and TRBJ1-5, the full variable domain is GAGVSQSPRYKVAKRGRDVALRCDSISGHVTLYWYRQTLGQGSEVLTYSQSDAQRDKSGRPSGRFSAERPERSVSTLKIQRTEQGDSAVYLCASSFLQGRGNQPQHFGDGTRLSIL.

CDR3 DNA sequence: TGTGCCAGCAGACCCCCCAGCTCAGGGGCTGGAAACACCATATATTTT. Protein: CASRPPSSGAGNTIYF. V usage is TRBV28 and J usage is TRBJ1-3; D perhaps matches TRBD1 (6 bases). The CDR3 contains 16 residues. Germline CDR1 and CDR2: MDHEN and SYDVKM. Between the trimmed V and J ends, which lost 6 bases and 2 bases, there was a span of 17 bases. The variable domain in full, with the rest retrieved from reference TRBV28 and TRBJ1-3, is DVKVTQSSRYLVKRTGEKVFLECVQDMDHENMFWYRQDPGLGLRLIYFSYDVKMKEKGDIPEGYSVSREKKERFSLILESASTNQTSMYLCASRPPSSGAGNTIYFGEGSWLTVV.

Here the CDR3 DNA reads TGTGCCAGCAGTTTATGGCCGAGGGAAGAAAAACTGTTTTTT. Translation: CASSLWPREEKLFF. This chain joins TRBV27 and TRBJ1-4; D is unclear. The ends were cut back, 1 base at V and 8 bases at J, with 11 bases in the middle. The CDR3 consists of 14 residues. Per germline, CDR1 MNHEY and CDR2 SMNVEV (reference sequence).

The chain uses TRBV6-6 and TRBJ2-7; 9 bases match TRBD1. V lost 7 bases and J lost 3; bases outside the gene matches: 10. The CDR3 length is 15 residues. Germline loops: CDR1 MNHNY, CDR2 SVGAGI (reference sequence). The CDR3 sequence: CASTPSSTGGYEQYF. CDR3 bases: TGTGCCAGCACCCCCTCGTCGACAGGGGGCTACGAGCAGTACTTC.

CDR3 sequence (DNA): TGTGCCAGCAGCTTGGGGGACAGGGGATTCCCCCAAGAGACCCAGTACTTC. Its protein is CASSLGDRGFPQETQYF. The rearrangement uses TRBV5-8 and TRBJ2-5; 10 bases align to TRBD1. The V segment lost 0 bases and the J segment 1 base; nucleotides outside the gene matches: 6. The germline V gene encodes CDR1 SGHTS and CDR2 YDEGEE. The CDR3 extends over 17 amino acids.

This clone turned up a few times. The chain carries TRBV7-3 and TRBJ1-1, with D unresolved. The V end lost 1 base, the J end lost 3 bases, and 21 bases lay between the germline ends. This CDR3 has 18 amino acids. CDR1 and CDR2 from the germline V gene are SGHTA and FQGTGA. The CDR3 loop is CASSLRGGFHRGDTEAFF. As DNA, the CDR3 is TGTGCCAGCAGCTTAAGAGGAGGGTTTCATAGAGGCGACACTGAAGCTTTCTTT.

This chain joins TRBV7-8 and TRBJ1-5; D unclear. Trimming took 5 bases from V and 4 from J, leaving 12 bases between them. Germline assignment: CDR1 SGHVS and CDR2 FQNEAQ. CDR3 length: 14 residues. Here the CDR3 reads CASSHSPRNQPQHF. The CDR3, as DNA: TGTGCCAGCAGCCATAGTCCGAGAAATCAGCCCCAGCATTTT.

This clone has a handful of counts. The chain carries TRBV20-1 and TRBJ2-7, with D possibly matching TRBD1 (5 bases). From germline, CDR1 is DFQATT and CDR2 SNEGSKA (reference sequence). Trimming stripped 5 bases from V and 3 bases from J, with 8 bases between. The CDR3 is made up of 11 amino acids. CDR3 residues: CSAGTGYEQYF. The CDR3 DNA reads as TGCAGTGCTGGAACAGGCTACGAGCAGTACTTC.

J is TRBJ1-2 and V is TRBV13; no reliable D call. This CDR3 is 14 amino acids long. Germline V gene data show CDR1 as PRHDT and CDR2 as FYEKMQ (reference sequence). Trimming cost V 6 bases and J 4 bases, with 15 bases left between them. CDR3 in DNA: TGTGCCAGCAGTCGGGGTGGGGTAATCTATGGCTACACCTTC. This sequence encodes CASSRGGVIYGYTF.

This chain joins TRBV7-3 and TRBJ2-2; no reliable D call. This CDR3 spans 14 amino acids. From germline, CDR1 is SGHTA and CDR2 FQGTGA. Trimming removed 4 bases from V and 6 bases from J, with 12 bases in between. The CDR3 nucleotides are TGTGCCAGCAGCTCCCCTACTCGGGCCGGGGAGCTGTTTTTT. Translation gives CASSSPTRAGELFF. Supplemented by reference TRBV7-3 and TRBJ2-2, the full variable domain reads GAGVSQTPSNKVTEKGKYVELRCDPISGHTALYWYRQSLGQGPEFLIYFQGTGAADDSGLPNDRFFAVRPEGSVSTLKIQRTERGDSAVYLCASSSPTRAGELFFGEGSRLTVL.

This chain joins TRBV12-3 or TRBV12-4 and TRBJ1-2; a weak D match, TRBD1 (6 bases). The CDR3 length is 13 residues. Trimming removed 5 bases from V and 7 bases from J, with 14 bases in between. CDR3 nucleotides: TGTGCCAGCAGTCCGCGGGGGGCGCGTGGCTACACCTTC. Translation gives CASSPRGARGYTF.